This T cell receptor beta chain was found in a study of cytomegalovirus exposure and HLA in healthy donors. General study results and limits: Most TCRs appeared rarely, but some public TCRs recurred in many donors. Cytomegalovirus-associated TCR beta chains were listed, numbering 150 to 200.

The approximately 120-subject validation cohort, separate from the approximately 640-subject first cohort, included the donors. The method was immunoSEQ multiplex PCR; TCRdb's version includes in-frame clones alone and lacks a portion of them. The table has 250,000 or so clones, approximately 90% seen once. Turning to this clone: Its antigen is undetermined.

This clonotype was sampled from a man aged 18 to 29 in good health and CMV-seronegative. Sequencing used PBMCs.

The CDR3 sequence: CASSLIGTGGAQPQHF. The DNA for the CDR3 is TGTGCCAGCAGTCTTATCGGGACAGGGGGGGCTCAGCCCCAGCATTTT. The chain joins TRBV28 to TRBJ1-5; 11 nucleotides line up with TRBD1. Trimming cost V 5 bases and J 6 bases; bases outside gene matches: 9. This CDR3 region has 16 residues. The germline gives CDR1 MDHEN, CDR2 SYDVKM. Together with reference TRBV28 and TRBJ1-5, the CDR3 gives the full variable domain: DVKVTQSSRYLVKRTGEKVFLECVQDMDHENMFWYRQDPGLGLRLIYFSYDVKMKEKGDIPEGYSVSREKKERFSLILESASTNQTSMYLCASSLIGTGGAQPQHFGDGTRLSIL.